Each of the 24 T cell receptor beta chains below was sequenced from the same sample in a study of T cells in Graves' hyperthyroidism and ophthalmopathy. The TCR beta CDR3 regions underwent amplification using RNA transcripts as the source. An initial round of RT-PCR targeting the TCR CDR3 relied on the HTBI primer set. TCRdb reanalysed the multiplex PCR reads using MiXCR and keeps one entry per CDR3 protein. The top ten clones hold 3.5% to 4.5% of a sample with roughly 560,000 distinct CDR3 sequences, 14% to 15% of them seen once. Sequencing input: blood. The receptors originated from a woman aged 40 to 49 with Graves' ophthalmopathy.

J is TRBJ1-5 and V is TRBV19; no clear D. The CDR3 sequence is 16 residues long. The V and J ends lost 6 bases and 1 base respectively, with 16 bases between them. From germline, CDR1 is LNHDA and CDR2 SQIVND (reference sequence). The DNA for the CDR3 is TGTGCCAGTAGACATGACACGTTGCCAAGCAATCAGCCCCAGCATTTT. Translating it yields CASRHDTLPSNQPQHF.

This rearrangement joins TRBV9 to TRBJ2-5; D perhaps matches TRBD1 (6 bases). Germline values: CDR1 SGDLS, CDR2 YYNGEE. Trimming cost V 0 bases and J 8 bases, with 17 bases left between them. The CDR3 runs 15 residues. The CDR3 bases are TGTGCCAGCAGCGTAGGGTGGGGGCAATCGAGTACCCAGTACTTC. Translating gives CASSVGWGQSSTQYF.

This clonotype was observed at least ten times. The chain employs TRBV28 and TRBJ2-7; D not certain. From germline, CDR1 is MDHEN and CDR2 SYDVKM. Trimming stripped 6 bases from V and 3 bases from J, with 9 bases between. The CDR3 runs 12 residues. CDR3 region: CASSSTNYEQYF. DNA of the CDR3: TGTGCCAGCAGCTCGACAAACTACGAGCAGTACTTC.

This clonotype appeared a few times. This chain connects TRBV5-5 to TRBJ1-6; no definite D call. V was trimmed by 4 bases and J by 3 bases, leaving 8 bases between them. This CDR3 is 14 amino acids long. Germline-derived CDR1 and CDR2 are SGHKS and YYEKEE (reference sequence). The CDR3 loop reads CASSILDYNSPLHF. CDR3 in DNA: TGTGCCAGCAGCATCCTAGACTATAATTCACCCCTCCACTTT.

Ten or more counts support this clonotype. The chain joins TRBV6-5 to TRBJ2-5; 7 bases match TRBD1. This CDR3 has 14 amino acids. CDR1 and CDR2 (germline): MNHEY, SVGAGI. V lost 8 bases, J lost 4 bases, and 10 bases stayed unmatched. This chain's CDR3 is CASVTTGFGETQYF. CDR3 nucleotides: TGTGCCAGCGTTACGACAGGGTTTGGAGAGACCCAGTACTTC.

This clonotype was seen at least ten times. The rearrangement uses TRBV28 and TRBJ1-2; the match to TRBD1 covers 7 bases. CDR3 length equals 15 residues. With 3 bases clipped from V and 4 bases from J, the junction kept 8 bases outside the gene matches. From germline, CDR1 is MDHEN and CDR2 SYDVKM. CDR3 protein: CASSFRDRDLYGYTF. For the CDR3, the DNA is TGTGCCAGCAGTTTCCGGGACAGAGACCTCTATGGCTACACCTTC.

The chain joins TRBV12-3 or TRBV12-4 to TRBJ2-7; D tentatively fits TRBD1 or TRBD2 (5 bases each). The CDR3 runs 13 residues. Trimming took 2 bases from V and 7 from J, leaving 12 bases between them. The CDR3 sequence: CASSLSAEGEQYF. The CDR3 DNA sequence: TGTGCCAGCAGTTTATCAGCCGAGGGGGAGCAGTACTTC.

This clonotype showed up many times. This chain uses TRBV7-9 with TRBJ2-5; 8 positions agree with TRBD1. V shed 6 bases and J 5 bases; nucleotides not matched to a gene: 5. Germline V gene lookup returns CDR1 SEHNR and CDR2 FQNEAQ (reference sequence). The CDR3 covers 13 residues. CDR3 residues: CASRPDREETQYF. In DNA, the CDR3 is TGTGCCAGCAGACCGGACAGGGAGGAGACCCAGTACTTC.

This clonotype has at least ten counts. The chain combines TRBV6-5 with TRBJ2-7; possibly TRBD1 or TRBD2 for D (5 bases each). The germline gives CDR1 MNHEY, CDR2 SVGAGI. There are 11 residues in the CDR3. Trimming took 4 bases from V and 6 from J, leaving 7 bases between them. CDR3 loop: CASSWGFEQYF. DNA of the CDR3: TGTGCCAGCAGTTGGGGGTTCGAGCAGTACTTC.

There are many counts of this clonotype. The chain has TRBV7-6 and TRBJ1-1, with TRBD1 matching 9 bases. CDR3 size: 18 residues. The trim removed 6 bases at V and 4 bases at J, leaving 18 bases unmatched. Looked up from germline, CDR1 is SGHVS and CDR2 is FNYEAQ. For the CDR3, the DNA is TGTGCCAGCAGTTCCTTATCCCGCACAGGGGGCATTGGCACTGAAGCTTTCTTT. Translation gives CASSSLSRTGGIGTEAFF.

This clonotype was detected ten times or more. CDR3 bases: TGTGCCAGCAGCCCGCTGGTGGGCAACTTAGGAAACACTGAAGCTTTCTTT. Protein: CASSPLVGNLGNTEAFF. The chain joins TRBV11-1 to TRBJ1-1; D uncertain. V dropped 5 bases and J dropped 2 bases, with 21 bases sitting between them. The V gene's germline CDR1 is SGHAT and CDR2 FQDESV (reference sequence). This CDR3 contains 17 residues.

This clonotype came up many times. This chain connects TRBV20-1 to TRBJ2-7, with D tentatively TRBD2 (6 bases). The CDR3 is 14 amino acids. Trimming cost V 0 bases and J 3 bases, with 12 bases left between them. Per germline, CDR1 DFQATT and CDR2 SNEGSKA (reference sequence). The CDR3 region is CSARDAGTDYEQYF. Here the CDR3 DNA reads TGCAGTGCTAGAGATGCCGGGACTGACTACGAGCAGTACTTC.

The rearrangement links TRBV7-2 to TRBJ2-7, with D perhaps TRBD2 (7 bases). The CDR3 covers 15 residues. V dropped 5 bases and J dropped 2 bases, with 16 bases sitting between them. Germline-derived CDR1 and CDR2 are SGHTA and FQGNSA. CDR3 in amino acids: CASSTWGGIPYEQYF. CDR3 nucleotide sequence: TGTGCCAGCAGCACTTGGGGGGGCATACCCTACGAGCAGTACTTC.

This clonotype was recorded only once. The chain links TRBV6-1 to TRBJ2-7, with TRBD1 identical over 8 bases. CDR3 length: 14 amino acids. The germline CDR1 and CDR2 sequences are MNHNS and SASEGT. The CDR3 nucleotides are TGTGCGACCAGGGGGCTGTCCCTATCCTACGAGCAGTACTTC. Translating gives CATRGLSLSYEQYF.

The rearrangement links TRBV28 to TRBJ2-4; D assignment may be TRBD1 or TRBD2 (5 bases each). Germline values: CDR1 MDHEN, CDR2 SYDVKM. This CDR3 has 15 residues. Trimming removed 6 bases at V and 3 bases at J, with 15 bases between. CDR3 DNA: TGTGCCAGCAGAACCCCGGGGCTTAGCAAAAACATTCAGTACTTC. This translates into CASRTPGLSKNIQYF.

Many counts were recorded for this clonotype. The chain carries TRBV28 and TRBJ1-1; D not certain. The length of the CDR3 is 13 residues. V shed 6 bases and J shed 6 bases, with 14 bases lying between them. Germline V gives CDR1 MDHEN, CDR2 SYDVKM. The CDR3 nucleotides are TGTGCCAGCAGGCGCCGCTTGATGGCTGAAGCTTTCTTT. It yields the protein CASRRRLMAEAFF.

This clonotype was picked up many times. The rearrangement links TRBV12-3 or TRBV12-4 to TRBJ2-5; D remains unclear. The CDR3 is 14 residues long. Deletions cut 1 base from V and 2 bases from J, with 8 bases between. In DNA, the CDR3 is TGTGCCAGCAGTTTAGAGCTGGTTCAAGAGACCCAGTACTTC. This sequence encodes CASSLELVQETQYF.

This clonotype showed up just a few times. This chain uses TRBV3-1 with TRBJ2-7; D is ambiguous. Germline-derived CDR1 and CDR2 are LGHDT and YNNKEL (reference sequence). The V end was cut by 1 base, the J end by 0 bases, with 10 bases between. The CDR3 is 15 amino acids. CDR3 sequence (DNA): TGTGCCAGCAGCCAAGGCGGCGTACCCTCCTACGAGCAGTACTTC. It is translated as CASSQGGVPSYEQYF.

This chain links TRBV6-1 with TRBJ1-3; no reliable D call. Germline CDR1 MNHNS, CDR2 SASEGT. CDR3 size: 16 residues. V lost 4 bases to trimming and J lost 4 bases, with 17 bases between them. DNA for the CDR3: TGTGCCAGCAGTGCTATCTGGCCCGGCGGAGGAAACACCATATATTTT. Translation gives CASSAIWPGGGNTIYF.

In its sample, this clonotype was seen a few times. The chain carries TRBV28 and TRBJ2-7, with D perhaps matching TRBD2 (6 bases). Germline CDR1 and CDR2: MDHEN and SYDVKM. V lost 3 bases and J lost 6, with 18 bases in between. The CDR3 has 15 residues. CDR3 DNA sequence: TGTGCCAGCAGTTTGGTACTAGCAACCCCTTCCGAGCAGTACTTC. It yields the protein CASSLVLATPSEQYF.

This clonotype was found many times. The genes are TRBV6-5 and TRBJ1-5; tentative D call: TRBD1 (5 bases). This CDR3 spans 14 amino acids. Germline-derived CDR1 and CDR2 are MNHEY and SVGAGI. Trimming stripped 2 bases from V and 7 bases from J, with 12 bases between. CDR3 amino acids: CASSYEQGRQPQHF. As DNA, the CDR3 is TGTGCCAGCAGTTACGAGCAGGGTCGACAGCCCCAGCATTTT.

In its sample, this clonotype was seen many times. The gene calls are TRBV7-9 and TRBJ2-2; 12 nucleotides match TRBD2. The germline gives CDR1 SEHNR, CDR2 FQNEAQ (reference sequence). V shed 5 bases, J shed 5 bases, and the junction held 21 bases outside the gene matches. The CDR3 runs 21 residues. The CDR3 nucleotides are TGTGCCAGCAGCGGCCCCCACGCTCCTAGCGGGAGGGCCTTTGGGACCGGGGAGCTGTTTTTT. Translation gives CASSGPHAPSGRAFGTGELFF.

There are many counts of this clonotype. At one end, the junction sequence differs from germline, possibly due to a read error. The chain links TRBV6-5 to TRBJ1-1, with D unresolved. CDR1 is MNHEY and CDR2 is SVGAGI in the germline V gene. CDR3 length: 15 residues. The CDR3 nucleotides read TGTGCCAGCAGTTACTCGTATTCGGTTAACACTGAAGCACTCTTT. Its protein product is CASSYSYSVNTEALF.

This clonotype came up many times. This chain joins TRBV6-2 or TRBV6-3 and TRBJ2-6; no firm D call. Germline V gene sequence: CDR1 MNHEY, CDR2 SVGEGT. The CDR3 spans 16 residues. Between the trimmed V and J ends, which lost 0 bases and 2 bases, there was a span of 8 bases. The CDR3 nucleotides are TGTGCCAGCAGTTACTCCAGGAGAACTGGGGCCAACGTCCTGACTTTC. Protein sequence: CASSYSRRTGANVLTF.